The sequence of this TCR beta chain was determined in a study of CD8 T cells in ankylosing spondylitis. Overall study findings and caveats: Within peripheral blood, clones linked to disease were CD8+ and relatively rare. Ankylosing spondylitis blood appeared to be characterized by a TCR beta motif of about 8 highly homologous variants.

From germline, CDR1 is SGHVS and CDR2 FQNEAQ. Trimming at V came to 4 bases and at J to 3 bases, leaving 8 bases not matched to a gene. The CDR3 extends over 15 amino acids. Remarks on this clonotype: Its antigen is undetermined.

From the 5' RACE reads, TCRdb called clonotypes with MiXCR, one entry per CDR3 protein. The sample lists more than 300,000 distinct CDR3 sequences; approximately 8.2% were seen once. J is TRBJ2-7 and V is TRBV7-8, with 8 bases lining up with TRBD2. This receptor was identified in a male donor with ankylosing spondylitis. The sequenced sample consisted of blood, either unsorted or a sorted T cell fraction (not recorded which). As DNA, the CDR3 is TGTGCCAGCAGCTCGCTCGGGGGGGTTAACTACGAGCAGTACTTC. Protein sequence: CASSSLGGVNYEQYF.